This note documents a single TCR beta chain sequence. These data are taken from a study of blood T cell repertoires in COVID-19. The overall study: The cDNA or gDNA used as material had been derived from T cells, B-cell-depleted T cells, or PBMCs.

TCRdb's table, derived via immunoSEQ multiplex PCR, lists solely in-frame clones and lacks some. This table has more than 140,000 clones, roughly 84% appearing once. The trim removed 2 bases at V and 5 bases at J, leaving 7 bases unmatched. The V gene's germline CDR1 is ENHRY and CDR2 SYGVKD. This CDR3 is built from 15 residues. The origin of this receptor is a woman between 50 and 59 years old in a cohort sampled during active or convalescent COVID-19. This sequence joins TRBV10-3 and TRBJ2-5; 8 bases are a match to TRBD1. The sequencing sample was made of peripheral blood. CDR3: CAISERTGWGETQYF. CDR3 DNA sequence: TGTGCCATCAGTGAGAGGACAGGGTGGGGCGAGACCCAGTACTTC.